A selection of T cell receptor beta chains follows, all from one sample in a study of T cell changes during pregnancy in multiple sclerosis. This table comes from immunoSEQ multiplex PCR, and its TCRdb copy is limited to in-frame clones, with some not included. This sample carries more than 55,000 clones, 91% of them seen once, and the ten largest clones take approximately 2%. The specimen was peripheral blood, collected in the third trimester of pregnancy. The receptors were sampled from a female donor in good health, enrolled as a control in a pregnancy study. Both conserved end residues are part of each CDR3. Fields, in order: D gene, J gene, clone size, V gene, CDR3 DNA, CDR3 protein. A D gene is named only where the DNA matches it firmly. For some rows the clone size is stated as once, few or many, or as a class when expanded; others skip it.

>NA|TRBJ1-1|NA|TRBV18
TGTGCCAGCTCACCAAGGCAGGGCGTCATGAACACTGAAGCTTTCTTT
CASSPRQGVMNTEAFF
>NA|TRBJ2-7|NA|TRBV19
TGTGCCAGTAGTATAGACTTCAGTGATTACGAGCAGTACTTC
CASSIDFSDYEQYF
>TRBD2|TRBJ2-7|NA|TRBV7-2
TGTGCCAGCAGCCCCCAAGCGGGGGGTCCCTACGAGCAGTACTTC
CASSPQAGGPYEQYF
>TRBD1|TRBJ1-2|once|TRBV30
TGTGCCTGGAGCCGGGACAGGCGCCCGAACTATGGCTACACCTTC
CAWSRDRRPNYGYTF
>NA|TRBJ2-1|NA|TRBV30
TGTGCCTGGAGTCGGGGAAGATACAATGAGCAGTTCTTC
CAWSRGRYNEQFF
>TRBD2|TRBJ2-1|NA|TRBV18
TGTGCCAGCTCACCACCTGGACTAGCGACCCGAAATGAGCAGTTCTTC
CASSPPGLATRNEQFF
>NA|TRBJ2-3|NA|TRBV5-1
TGCGCCAGCAGCCCCAGCGCCACAGATACGCAGTATTTT
CASSPSATDTQYF
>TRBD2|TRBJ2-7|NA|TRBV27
TGTGCCAGCAGTTCCGGGACTAGAATCTACGAGCAGTACTTC
CASSSGTRIYEQYF
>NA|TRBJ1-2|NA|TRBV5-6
TGTGCCAGCAGCTTGGTGTGGGGCGGGGACTATGGCTACACCTTC
CASSLVWGGDYGYTF
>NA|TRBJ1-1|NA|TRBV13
TGTGCCAGCAGCTCCTACCAAAGCAGGGGTTTCTTT
CASSSYQSRGFF
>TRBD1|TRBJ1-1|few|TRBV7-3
TGTGCCAGCAGCTTAGGGACAGGGTACACTGAAGCTTTCTTT
CASSLGTGYTEAFF
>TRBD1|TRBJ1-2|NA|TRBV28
TGTGCCAGCAGCCAGGGGGATTCTAACTATGGCTACACCTTC
CASSQGDSNYGYTF
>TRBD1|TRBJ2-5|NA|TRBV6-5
TGTGCCAGCAGTTACGAGACAGGGGGTGGACCAGAGACCCAGTACTTC
CASSYETGGGPETQYF
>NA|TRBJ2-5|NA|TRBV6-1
TGTGCCAGCAGTGAACCGCGGGAGACCCAGTACTTC
CASSEPRETQYF
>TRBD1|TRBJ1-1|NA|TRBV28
TGTGCCAGCAGTTCTCCGGGACAGGGATACACTGAAGCTTTCTTT
CASSSPGQGYTEAFF
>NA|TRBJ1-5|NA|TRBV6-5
TGTGCCAGCAGACCGGGACTCAACAATCAGCCCCAGCATTTT
CASRPGLNNQPQHF
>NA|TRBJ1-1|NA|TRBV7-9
TGTGCCAGCAGCCCCCAATCGGGACAGAACACTGAAGCTTTCTTT
CASSPQSGQNTEAFF
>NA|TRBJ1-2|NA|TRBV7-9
TGTGCCAGCAGCTTGCGGGGCAGGGATGGCTATGGCTACACCTTC
CASSLRGRDGYGYTF
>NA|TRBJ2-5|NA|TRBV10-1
TGCGCCAGCATTGGTACGGGGCAAGAGACCCAGTACTTC
CASIGTGQETQYF
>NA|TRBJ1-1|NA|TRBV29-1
TGCAGCGTTGTGTCACAGGCGCTGAACACTGAAGCTTTCTTT
CSVVSQALNTEAFF
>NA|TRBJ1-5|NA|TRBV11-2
TGTGCCAGCAGCTTAGGGGCAGGGTGGCAGCCCCAGCATTTT
CASSLGAGWQPQHF
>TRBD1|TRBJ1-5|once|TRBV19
TGTGCCAGTAGTTCCCGACAGGGGGCGAACAATCAGCCCCAGCATTTT
CASSSRQGANNQPQHF
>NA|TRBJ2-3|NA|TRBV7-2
TGTGCCAGCAGCCTGAGCGGACTCGAGGCAGATACGCAGTATTTT
CASSLSGLEADTQYF
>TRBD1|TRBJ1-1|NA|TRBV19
TGTGCCAGTAGTATAGATCGGGACAGGGAAGCTTTCTTT
CASSIDRDREAFF
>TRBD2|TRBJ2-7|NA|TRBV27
TGTGCCAGCAGTTTAAGCGGGAGATACGAGCAGTACTTC
CASSLSGRYEQYF
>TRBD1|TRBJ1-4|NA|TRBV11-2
TGTGCCAGCAGCCCGACAGGGGTCGTCGAAAAACTGTTTTTT
CASSPTGVVEKLFF
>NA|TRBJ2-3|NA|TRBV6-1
TGTGCCAGCAGTCAACTAGCCATCGCCACAGATACGCAGTATTTT
CASSQLAIATDTQYF
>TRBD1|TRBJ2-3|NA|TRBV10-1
TGCGCCAGCAGTGAGTCGGGACAGGGCACAGATACGCAGTATTTT
CASSESGQGTDTQYF
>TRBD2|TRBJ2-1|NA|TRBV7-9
TGTGCCAGCAGCTTAGAAGGGACTATCTACAATGAGCAGTTCTTC
CASSLEGTIYNEQFF
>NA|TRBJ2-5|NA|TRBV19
TGTGCCAGTAGTATATCTTACCAAGAGACCCAGTACTTC
CASSISYQETQYF
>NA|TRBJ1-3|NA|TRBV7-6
TGTGCCAGCAGCTCTCCTTGGGCCTCAACTCTCCACGGAAACACCATATATTTT
CASSSPWASTLHGNTIYF
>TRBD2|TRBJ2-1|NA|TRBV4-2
TGTGCCAGCAGCCAACTGCCCCGGACTAGCGTATACAATGAGCAGTTCTTC
CASSQLPRTSVYNEQFF